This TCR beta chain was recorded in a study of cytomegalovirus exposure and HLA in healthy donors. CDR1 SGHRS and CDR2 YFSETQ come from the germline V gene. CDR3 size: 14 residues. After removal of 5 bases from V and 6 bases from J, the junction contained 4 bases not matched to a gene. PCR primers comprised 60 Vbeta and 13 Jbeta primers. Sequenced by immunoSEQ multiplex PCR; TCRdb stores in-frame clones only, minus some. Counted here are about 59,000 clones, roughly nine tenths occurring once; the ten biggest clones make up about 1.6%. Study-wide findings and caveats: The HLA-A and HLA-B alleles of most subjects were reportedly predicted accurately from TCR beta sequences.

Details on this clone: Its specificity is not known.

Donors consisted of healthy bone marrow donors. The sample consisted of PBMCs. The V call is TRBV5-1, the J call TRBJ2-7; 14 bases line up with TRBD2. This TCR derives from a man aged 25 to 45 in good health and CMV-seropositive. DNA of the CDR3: TGCGCCAGCAGGTTAGGACTAGCGGGAGGCGAGCAGTACTTC. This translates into CASRLGLAGGEQYF.